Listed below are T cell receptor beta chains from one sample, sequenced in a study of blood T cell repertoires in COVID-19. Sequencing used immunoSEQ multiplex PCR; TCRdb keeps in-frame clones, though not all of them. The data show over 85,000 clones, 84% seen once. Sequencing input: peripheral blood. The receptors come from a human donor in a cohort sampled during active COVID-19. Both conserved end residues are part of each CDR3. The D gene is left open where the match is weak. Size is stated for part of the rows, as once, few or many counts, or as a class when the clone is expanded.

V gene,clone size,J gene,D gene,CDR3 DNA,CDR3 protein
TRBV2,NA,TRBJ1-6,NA,TGTGCCAGCCGGAGCAGTAGATCCTATAATTCACCCCTCCACTTT,CASRSSRSYNSPLHF
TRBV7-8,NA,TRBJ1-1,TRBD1,TGTGCCAGCAGCTCCGACAGGGAAGGAACTGAAGCTTTCTTT,CASSSDREGTEAFF
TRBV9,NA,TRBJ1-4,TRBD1,TGTGCCAGCAGCCGAGGGACAGAGGAAAAACTGTTTTTT,CASSRGTEEKLFF
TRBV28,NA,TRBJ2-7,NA,TGTGCCAGCACCACAGGGGGGGCTCGGGAGCAGTACTTC,CASTTGGAREQYF
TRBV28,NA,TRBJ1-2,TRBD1,TGTGCCACCCTGGGGGGACAGGGTGTAATTGGCTACACCTTC,CATLGGQGVIGYTF
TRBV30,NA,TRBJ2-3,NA,TGTGCCTGGGGGGGCCGCGATACGCAGTATTTT,CAWGGRDTQYF
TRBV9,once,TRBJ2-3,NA,TGTGCCAGCAGCGTTACGACTGTTTCAGATACGCAGTATTTT,CASSVTTVSDTQYF
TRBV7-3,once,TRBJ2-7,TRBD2,TGTGCCAGCAGCTTAGGAGCGGGGGCGGCGCAGTACTTC,CASSLGAGAAQYF
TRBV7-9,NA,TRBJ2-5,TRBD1,TGTGCCAGCAGCTTCGGGACAGGGACGGCCCAGTACTTC,CASSFGTGTAQYF
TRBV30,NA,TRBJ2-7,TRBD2,TGTGCCTGTGAAGCGGGGGGGAGGTACGAGCAGTACTTC,CACEAGGRYEQYF
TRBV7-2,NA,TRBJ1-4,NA,TGTGCCAGCGGGGGGACAACTAATGAAAAACTGTTTTTT,CASGGTTNEKLFF
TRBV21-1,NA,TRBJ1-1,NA,TGTGCCACCTGGACCGCGGGGAAGAGGACTGAAGCTTTCTTT,CATWTAGKRTEAFF
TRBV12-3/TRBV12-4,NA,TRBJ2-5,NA,TGTGCCAGCAGTGGGGCTTTGGAGACCCAGTACTTC,CASSGALETQYF
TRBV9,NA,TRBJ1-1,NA,TGTGCCAGCAGCCCTTTTTACCGGGGCACTGAAGCTTTCTTT,CASSPFYRGTEAFF
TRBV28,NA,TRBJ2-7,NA,TGTGCCAGCAGTTTATTCGGCGAGCAGTACTTC,CASSLFGEQYF
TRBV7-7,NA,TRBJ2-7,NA,TGTGCCAGCAGCTTAGAACTGACAGGCTCCACTGGCGAGCAGTACTTC,CASSLELTGSTGEQYF
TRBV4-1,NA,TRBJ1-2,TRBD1,TGCGCCAGCAGCCTTGGGACAGGGCTTGGCTACACCTTC,CASSLGTGLGYTF
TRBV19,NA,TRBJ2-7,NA,TGTGCCAGTAGTATAGAGGCTTTCTACGAGCAGTACTTC,CASSIEAFYEQYF
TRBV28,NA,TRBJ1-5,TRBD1,TGTGCCAGCAGTTTGACAGGGGGGATCAATCAGCCCCAGCATTTT,CASSLTGGINQPQHF
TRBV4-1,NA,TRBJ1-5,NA,TGCGCCAGCAGAGAAGCATGGGAGAACAATCAGCCCCAGCATTTT,CASREAWENNQPQHF
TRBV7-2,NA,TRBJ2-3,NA,TGTGCCAGCAGCTTAGCGATAGGAGGAGATACGCAGTATTTT,CASSLAIGGDTQYF
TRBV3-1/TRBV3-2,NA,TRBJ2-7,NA,TGTGCCAGCAGCCAAGACCTGACAGGCTCCACCGCGCAGTACTTC,CASSQDLTGSTAQYF
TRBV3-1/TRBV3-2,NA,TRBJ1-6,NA,TGTGCCAGCAGCACTAGCCCGTCTTCCTATAATTCACCCCTCCACTTT,CASSTSPSSYNSPLHF
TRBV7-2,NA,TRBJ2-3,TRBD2,TGTGCCAGCAGCTTAGTAGCGGGGCACACAGATACGCAGTATTTT,CASSLVAGHTDTQYF
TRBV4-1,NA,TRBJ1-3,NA,TGCGCCAGCAGCCAGGGGCCAGCCCGTACGCTAAACACCATATATTTT,CASSQGPARTLNTIYF
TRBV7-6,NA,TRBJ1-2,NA,TGTGCCAGCAGCTTAGGGGGAGCTAACTATGGCTACACCTTC,CASSLGGANYGYTF
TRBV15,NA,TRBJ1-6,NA,TGTGCCACCAGCAGAGTTCAGATTAATTCACCCCTCCACTTT,CATSRVQINSPLHF
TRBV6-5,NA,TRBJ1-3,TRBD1,TGTGCCAGCACCCCCAGGGCCAGGGGGAGAAACACCATATATTTT,CASTPRARGRNTIYF
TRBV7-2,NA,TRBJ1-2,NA,TGTGCCAGCAGCCCCAGGGGCGGCGGCTACACCTTC,CASSPRGGGYTF
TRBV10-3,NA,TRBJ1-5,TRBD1,TGTGCCATCAGTGGCACGACAGGGGATCAGCCCCAGCATTTT,CAISGTTGDQPQHF
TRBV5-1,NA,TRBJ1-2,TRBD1,TGCGCCAGCAGCAAATATACAGGGGCGGAGGATGGCTACACCTTC,CASSKYTGAEDGYTF
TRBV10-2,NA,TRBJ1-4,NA,TGCGCCAGCAGGCAGGGCAACGGAGAAAAACTGTTTTTT,CASRQGNGEKLFF
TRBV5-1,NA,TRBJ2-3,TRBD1,TGCGCCAGCAGCGTACAGGGGGTGCTCACTGATACGCAGTATTTT,CASSVQGVLTDTQYF
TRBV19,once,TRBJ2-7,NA,TGTGCCAGTAGTATAGCGCAGGGTCCCTACGAGCAGTACTTC,CASSIAQGPYEQYF
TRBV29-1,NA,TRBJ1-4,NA,TGCAGCGCTGCGGGGGGCAAGGATAATGAAAAACTGTTTTTT,CSAAGGKDNEKLFF
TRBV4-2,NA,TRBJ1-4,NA,TGTGCCAGCAGCCTTAGGGCTAGCGTGGAAAAACTGTTTTTT,CASSLRASVEKLFF
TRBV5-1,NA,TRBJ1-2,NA,TGCGCCAGCACCGATCGCGGAGGGCGGTCTAACTATGGCTACACCTTC,CASTDRGGRSNYGYTF
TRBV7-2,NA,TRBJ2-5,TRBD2,TGTGCCAGCAGCTCCGTACTAGCGGGGCGGAAAGAGACCCAGTACTTC,CASSSVLAGRKETQYF
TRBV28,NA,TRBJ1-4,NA,TGTGCCAGCACGCGCGGGGGACAACCAACTAATGAAAAACTGTTTTTT,CASTRGGQPTNEKLFF
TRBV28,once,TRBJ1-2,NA,TGTGCCAGCAGCGAAAGCGGCCGGGGGGCAATTGGTGGCTACACCTTC,CASSESGRGAIGGYTF
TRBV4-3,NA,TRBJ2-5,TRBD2,TGCGCCAGCAGCCAACGACTAGCGGGGGGCCAGGGGACCCAGTACTTC,CASSQRLAGGQGTQYF
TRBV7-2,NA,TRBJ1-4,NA,TGTGCCAGCAGTCGGGACTACCGTAATGAAAAACTGTTTTTT,CASSRDYRNEKLFF
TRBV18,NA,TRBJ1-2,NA,TGTGCCAGCTCACCGGAGACTGACAGTGGCTACACCTTC,CASSPETDSGYTF
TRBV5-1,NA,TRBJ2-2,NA,TGCGCCAGCAGCCTCCGGACAGTAACGAACACCGGGGAGCTGTTTTTT,CASSLRTVTNTGELFF
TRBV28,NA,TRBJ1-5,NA,TGTGCCAGCAGGGCTAGCAATCAGCCCCAGCATTTT,CASRASNQPQHF
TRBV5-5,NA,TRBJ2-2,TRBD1,TGTGCCAGCAGCCCCACCTCGGGACAGCTGACCGGGGAGCTGTTTTTT,CASSPTSGQLTGELFF
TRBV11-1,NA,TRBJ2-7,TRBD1,TGTGCCAGCAGCCCCTCGGGACAGGGGCATATCGAGCAGTACTTC,CASSPSGQGHIEQYF
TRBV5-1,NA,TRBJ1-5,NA,TGCGCCAGCAGCTCTAGTAGCAATCAGCCCCAGCATTTT,CASSSSSNQPQHF